These 23 T cell receptor beta chains came from one sample sequenced in a study of blood T cell repertoires in COVID-19. TCRdb keeps only in-frame clones here, not all; method: immunoSEQ multiplex PCR. The sample has around 42,000 clones; 90% are singletons. Sequencing input: peripheral blood. These receptors came from a man aged 45 to 65 with active COVID-19.

V usage is TRBV6-4 and J usage is TRBJ1-1; D gene uncertain. The CDR3 is 13 amino acids. From germline, CDR1 is MRHNA and CDR2 SNTAGT. Trimming removed 2 bases from V and 1 base from J, with 5 bases in between. In nucleotides, the CDR3 is TGTGCCAGCAGTGACCGGGAGAACACTGAAGCTTTCTTT. Protein sequence: CASSDRENTEAFF.

In this sample, this clone turned up once. This rearrangement joins TRBV7-8 to TRBJ2-7; TRBD2 is a possible D gene (5 bases). The CDR3 sequence is 15 residues long. The V gene lost 5 bases and the J gene lost 2 bases, with 16 bases spanning the gap. Germline lookup yields CDR1 SGHVS and CDR2 FQNEAQ. The CDR3 protein is CASSTSGLSAYEQYF. The DNA for the CDR3 is TGTGCCAGCAGCACCTCGGGGTTAAGCGCCTACGAGCAGTACTTC.

The chain employs TRBV7-8 and TRBJ2-7; 11 bases are shared with TRBD2. The CDR3 loop spans 16 amino acids. The trim removed 5 bases at V and 4 bases at J, leaving 10 bases unmatched. CDR1 and CDR2 from the germline V gene are SGHVS and FQNEAQ. Here the CDR3 reads CASSARLAGKVYEQYF. CDR3 bases: TGTGCCAGCAGCGCTCGACTAGCGGGAAAAGTATACGAGCAGTACTTC.

CDR3 coding DNA: TGTGCCAGTAGAAGCTCTTTGATTGAGGCCAACGTCCTGACTTTC. This gives the protein CASRSSLIEANVLTF. V is TRBV19 and J is TRBJ2-6; D is unresolved. The CDR3 runs 15 residues. CDR1 is LNHDA and CDR2 is SQIVND in the germline V gene (reference sequence). The V gene lost 6 bases and the J gene lost 6 bases, with 15 bases spanning the gap.

This clone has only one observation. The genes are TRBV6-5 and TRBJ2-6; a weak D match, TRBD1 (6 bases). V was shortened by 7 bases and J by 0 bases, with 10 bases between the two germline ends. CDR3 length: 15 residues. Germline assignment: CDR1 MNHEY and CDR2 SVGAGI. DNA of the CDR3: TGTGCCAGCACCGAAGGGGGCTCTGGGGCCAACGTCCTGACTTTC. This gives the protein CASTEGGSGANVLTF.

The chain is built from TRBV6-2 or TRBV6-3 and TRBJ2-5; 7 nucleotides line up with TRBD2. V trimming: 2 bases; J trimming: 2 bases; junction bases outside the gene matches: 2. CDR3 length: 14 residues. Germline values: CDR1 MNHEY, CDR2 SVGEGT. This CDR3 is CASSYGGGQETQYF. CDR3 DNA: TGTGCCAGCAGTTACGGCGGGGGTCAAGAGACCCAGTACTTC.

The chain recombines TRBV5-1 with TRBJ2-1, with TRBD2 identical over 10 bases. This CDR3 contains 15 residues. Unmatched junction bases numbered 5, after V lost 4 bases and J lost 4 bases. Looked up from germline, CDR1 is SGHRS and CDR2 is YFSETQ. CDR3 in amino acids: CASSKTSGVYNEQFF. The CDR3 nucleotides read TGCGCCAGCAGCAAAACTAGCGGGGTATACAATGAGCAGTTCTTC.

This clone has more than one count but fewer than ten. The gene calls are TRBV4-2 and TRBJ1-5; D is unresolved. The germline CDR1 and CDR2 sequences are LGHNA and YNFKEQ. V gave up 0 bases and J gave up 2 bases, with 8 bases separating them. CDR3 length equals 15 residues. The DNA of the CDR3 is TGTGCCAGCAGCCAAGATAAGCAGGGCAATCAGCCCCAGCATTTT. Translating it yields CASSQDKQGNQPQHF.

The chain couples TRBV28 to TRBJ2-3, with 8 nucleotides matching TRBD1. This CDR3 has 15 amino acids. The J segment lost 6 bases and the V segment lost 2 bases, leaving 7 bases of the junction unmatched. Germline V gene lookup returns CDR1 MDHEN and CDR2 SYDVKM. The CDR3 reads CASSLPGQGADTQYF. As DNA, the CDR3 is TGTGCCAGCAGTTTACCAGGACAGGGCGCGGATACGCAGTATTTT. Full variable domain (rest looked up from reference TRBV28 and TRBJ2-3): DVKVTQSSRYLVKRTGEKVFLECVQDMDHENMFWYRQDPGLGLRLIYFSYDVKMKEKGDIPEGYSVSREKKERFSLILESASTNQTSMYLCASSLPGQGADTQYFGPGTRLTVL.

This clone was counted between two and nine times. This sequence joins TRBV10-3 and TRBJ1-1; the D is unclear. The CDR3 consists of 14 residues. Trimming pared 5 bases from V and 1 base from J, leaving 11 bases between. CDR1 and CDR2 from the germline V gene are ENHRY and SYGVKD. In DNA form, the CDR3 reads TGTGCCATCAGTAGAGGGAAGACGAACACTGAAGCTTTCTTT. Translating it yields CAISRGKTNTEAFF.

The chain recombines TRBV9 with TRBJ1-3, with TRBD1 identical over 9 bases. CDR1 is SGDLS, CDR2 YYNGEE, per germline. The CDR3 covers 15 residues. V trimming: 0 bases; J trimming: 2 bases; junction bases outside the gene matches: 0. In DNA form, the CDR3 reads TGTGCCAGCAGCGTAGGACAGGGGGCTGGAAACACCATATATTTT. Translated, it gives CASSVGQGAGNTIYF.

The chain uses TRBV6-6 and TRBJ2-5; no firm D call. V lost 5 bases, J lost 1 base, and 8 bases lay in between. The germline V gene has CDR1 MNHNY and CDR2 SVGAGI (reference sequence). The CDR3 loop spans 13 amino acids. CDR3 DNA: TGTGCCAGCAGTGTCCCTCCCCAAGAGACCCAGTACTTC. It specifies CASSVPPQETQYF.

This sequence joins TRBV24-1 and TRBJ1-5; D gene uncertain. Germline assignment: CDR1 KGHDR and CDR2 SFDVKD. CDR3 length: 16 amino acids. The V end was cut by 2 bases, the J end by 0 bases, with 10 bases between. CDR3 region: CATSDSRLYSNQPQHF. The CDR3 nucleotides read TGTGCCACCAGTGATTCACGGTTATATAGCAATCAGCCCCAGCATTTT.

J is TRBJ2-2 and V is TRBV3-1 (or the pseudogene TRBV3-2), with 13 bases that match TRBD2. Germline V gives CDR1 LGHDT, CDR2 YNNKEL (reference sequence). J was trimmed by 6 bases and V by 3 bases; bases with no gene match: 1. The CDR3 is made up of 15 amino acids. CDR3 bases: TGTGCCAGCAGCCACACTAGCGGGGGGGCCGGGGAGCTGTTTTTT. Protein product: CASSHTSGGAGELFF.

V and J are TRBV2 and TRBJ2-7, with 8 nucleotides matching TRBD1. The length of the CDR3 is 13 residues. The trim removed 3 bases at V and 7 bases at J, leaving 5 bases unmatched. Germline V gene lookup returns CDR1 SNHLY and CDR2 FYNNEI. Written as DNA, the CDR3 is TGTGCCAGCAGTGAGGACAGGGTTAGGGAGCAGTACTTC. Residues: CASSEDRVREQYF.

The chain has TRBV6-1 and TRBJ1-2, with 7 bases that match TRBD1. The CDR3 has 16 residues. Germline V gives CDR1 MNHNS, CDR2 SASEGT. With V trimmed by 1 base and J by 0 bases, 5 bases remained unmatched. CDR3 DNA sequence: TGTGCCAGCAGTGAAGTGAGGACAGGAGCTAACTATGGCTACACCTTC. Amino acids: CASSEVRTGANYGYTF.

The rearrangement joins TRBV19 to TRBJ1-1, with TRBD1 as a possible D gene (6 bases). CDR1 and CDR2 (germline): LNHDA, SQIVND (reference sequence). This CDR3 has 14 residues. The ends were cut back, 8 bases at V and 5 bases at J, with 18 bases in the middle. The DNA for the CDR3 is TGTGCCAGTCGCTCCGGCGGGGGCGAGACTGAAGCTTTCTTT. Encoded protein: CASRSGGGETEAFF.

The chain couples TRBV10-3 to TRBJ2-7; tentative D call: TRBD2 (6 bases). Germline CDR1 and CDR2: ENHRY and SYGVKD. Trimming stripped 7 bases from V and 7 bases from J, with 14 bases between. The CDR3 length is 12 residues. CDR3 DNA sequence: TGTGCCATCAACGGTGCGGGGAAGGAGCAGTACTTC. Its translation is CAINGAGKEQYF.

By sample share, this clone is large. The chain carries TRBV6-2 or TRBV6-3 and TRBJ1-2; D unclear. This CDR3 comprises 12 residues. The germline gives CDR1 MNHEY, CDR2 SVGEGT. Trimming stripped 5 bases from V and 4 bases from J, with 8 bases between. The CDR3 sequence: CASSAGPYGYTF. CDR3 nucleotides: TGTGCCAGCAGTGCAGGCCCCTATGGCTACACCTTC.

The chain carries TRBV5-4 and TRBJ2-7; 7 bases are a match to TRBD1. J lost 6 bases, V lost 1 base, and 4 bases had no gene match. Germline lookup yields CDR1 SGHNT and CDR2 YYREEE (reference sequence). This CDR3 is built from 13 residues. The CDR3 sequence is CASSLNRGREQYF. The CDR3 DNA reads as TGTGCCAGCAGCTTGAACAGGGGCCGCGAGCAGTACTTC.

This chain connects TRBV19 to TRBJ1-5; a possible D gene is TRBD1 (6 bases). The germline CDR1 and CDR2 sequences are LNHDA and SQIVND (reference sequence). V was shortened by 3 bases and J by 5 bases, with 11 bases between the two germline ends. The CDR3 length is 14 residues. CDR3 bases: TGTGCCAGTAGTATCGCAGGGGACCATCAGCCCCAGCATTTT. Its protein product is CASSIAGDHQPQHF.

The V call is TRBV21-1, the J call TRBJ1-1. TRBV21-1 is deemed a pseudogene. CDR3 length equals 13 residues. CDR3 DNA: TGTGCCAGCACCTCAATTGGGGGGACTGAAGCTTTCTTT. This codes for CASTSIGGTEAFF.

The J gene is TRBJ2-1, the V gene TRBV5-1; 9 bases map to TRBD1. From germline, CDR1 is SGHRS and CDR2 YFSETQ. V shed 0 bases and J 9 bases; nucleotides not matched to a gene: 7. The CDR3 has 15 amino acids. DNA for the CDR3: TGCGCCAGCAGCTTGGACGGACAGGGGAAGGGTGAGCAGTTCTTC. Translation: CASSLDGQGKGEQFF.